The rows below give T cell receptor beta chains drawn from one sample of a study of cytomegalovirus exposure and HLA in healthy donors. Produced via immunoSEQ multiplex PCR; TCRdb's table is partial and in-frame only. The sample records 110,000 to 150,000 clones, roughly 79% being singletons. The specimen sequenced was PBMCs. Receptors originate from a woman in her twenties or thirties in good health and CMV-seronegative. Each CDR3 is given with its conserved first and last residue. D genes are given only for firm matches.

CASSYAGKYNEQFF	TGTGCCAGCAGTTACGCCGGGAAATACAATGAGCAGTTCTTC	-	TRBV6-6	TRBJ2-1
CASSYDGTGSYNEQFF	TGCGCCAGCAGCTACGATGGGACAGGCTCCTACAATGAGCAGTTCTTC	TRBD1	TRBV5-1	TRBJ2-1
CASSQGFGVRNEQFF	TGCGCCAGCAGCCAAGGGTTCGGTGTCCGCAATGAGCAGTTCTTC	-	TRBV4-1	TRBJ2-1
CASSSGGTGNRVYTF	TGTGCCAGTAGTTCGGGAGGGACAGGGAATAGGGTCTACACCTTC	TRBD1	TRBV19	TRBJ1-2
CASSLQGKVYEQYF	TGTGCCAGCAGCCTACAGGGTAAGGTTTACGAGCAGTACTTC	-	TRBV5-4	TRBJ2-7
CASSEKSGPGNEQFF	TGCGCCAGCAGTGAGAAAAGCGGTCCGGGCAATGAGCAGTTCTTC	-	TRBV10-2	TRBJ2-1
CASSGPQGWEGDTQYF	TGTGCCAGCAGCGGCCCACAGGGTTGGGAAGGAGATACGCAGTATTTT	-	TRBV9	TRBJ2-3
CASSRGQEQFF	TGTGCCAGCAGCCGAGGACAGGAGCAGTTCTTC	-	TRBV11-3	TRBJ2-1
CASSSTAFNQPQHF	TGTGCCAGCAGCTCTACAGCTTTCAATCAGCCCCAGCATTTT	-	TRBV6-4	TRBJ1-5
CASSSPGGSGETQYF	TGTGCCAGTAGTTCCCCCGGTGGAAGCGGAGAGACCCAGTACTTC	-	TRBV19	TRBJ2-5
CASSTGGNYGYTF	TGTGCCAGCAGTACAGGGGGGAACTATGGCTACACCTTC	TRBD1	TRBV6-4	TRBJ1-2
CASSLAGALYEQYF	TGTGCCAGCAGCTTGGCAGGGGCCCTTTACGAGCAGTACTTC	-	TRBV5-6	TRBJ2-7
CASEGGGNQPQHF	TGCGCCAGCGAGGGGGGGGGCAATCAGCCCCAGCATTTT	-	TRBV10-2	TRBJ1-5
CASSLSVGRNNEQYF	TGTGCCAGCAGTTTATCGGTGGGGCGCAACAACGAGCAGTACTTC	-	TRBV27	TRBJ2-7
CASSQEGGPNTEAFF	TGTGCCAGCAGCCAAGAAGGCGGCCCGAACACTGAAGCTTTCTTT	-	TRBV14	TRBJ1-1